This TCR beta chain is from a study of cytomegalovirus exposure and HLA in healthy donors. PCR used 60 Vbeta primers and 13 Jbeta primers. Using immunoSEQ multiplex PCR, the repertoire was profiled, and TCRdb retains in-frame clones only, with some absent. Seen here are some 200,000 clones, 75% to 90% observed once, and the top ten hold around 0.75%. A note on this clone: Its antigen is as yet unknown.

Findings of the study overall: Previously analyzed data showed that most TCR beta V segments were productive at a frequency of about 87% or about 30%. An analysis was carried out later, and it reportedly showed fewer N-insertions in an Asian-associated ancestry cluster than the 666-donor mean. Investigators reported under 200 TCR beta chains as tied to cytomegalovirus.

V lost 6 bases, J lost 3 bases, and 8 bases stayed unmatched. The CDR3 loop spans 14 amino acids. In germline, CDR1 is MNHNS, CDR2 SASEGT. The study sampled nominally healthy donors, though unrecorded immune exposures were likely. This chain uses TRBV6-1 with TRBJ2-7; the match to TRBD1 covers 7 bases. Sequences were obtained from PBMCs. This receptor was taken from a woman in her late teens or twenties in good health and CMV-seronegative. CDR3 sequence: CASRRDRGFYEQYF. The CDR3 bases are TGTGCCAGCAGGAGGGACAGAGGGTTCTACGAGCAGTACTTC.